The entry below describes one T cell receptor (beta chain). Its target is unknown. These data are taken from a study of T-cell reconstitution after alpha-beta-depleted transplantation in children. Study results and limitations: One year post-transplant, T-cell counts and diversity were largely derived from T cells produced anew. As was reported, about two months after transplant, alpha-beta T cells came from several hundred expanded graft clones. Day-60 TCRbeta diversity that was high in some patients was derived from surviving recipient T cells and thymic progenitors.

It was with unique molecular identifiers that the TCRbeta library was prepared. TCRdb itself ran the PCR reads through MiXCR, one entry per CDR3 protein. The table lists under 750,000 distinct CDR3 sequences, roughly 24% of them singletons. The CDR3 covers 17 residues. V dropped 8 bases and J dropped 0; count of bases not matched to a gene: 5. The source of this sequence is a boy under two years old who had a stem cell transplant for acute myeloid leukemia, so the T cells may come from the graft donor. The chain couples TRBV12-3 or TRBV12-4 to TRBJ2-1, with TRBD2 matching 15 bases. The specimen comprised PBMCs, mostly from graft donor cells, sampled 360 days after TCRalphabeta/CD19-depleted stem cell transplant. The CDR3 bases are TGTGCCAGCGGCGGACTAGCGGGGGGGAGCTCCTACAATGAGCAGTTCTTC. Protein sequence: CASGGLAGGSSYNEQFF.